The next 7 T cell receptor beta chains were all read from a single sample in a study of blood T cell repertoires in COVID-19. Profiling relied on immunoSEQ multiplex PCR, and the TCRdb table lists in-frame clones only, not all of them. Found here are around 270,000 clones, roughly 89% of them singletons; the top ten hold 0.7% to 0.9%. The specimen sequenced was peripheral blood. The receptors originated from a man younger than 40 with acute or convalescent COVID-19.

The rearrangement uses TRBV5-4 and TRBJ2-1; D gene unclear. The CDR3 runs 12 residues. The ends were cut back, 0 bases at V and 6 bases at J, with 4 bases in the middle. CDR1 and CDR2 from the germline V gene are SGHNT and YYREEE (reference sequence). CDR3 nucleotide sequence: TGTGCCAGCAGCTTGGCGGGCAATGAGCAGTTCTTC. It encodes CASSLAGNEQFF.

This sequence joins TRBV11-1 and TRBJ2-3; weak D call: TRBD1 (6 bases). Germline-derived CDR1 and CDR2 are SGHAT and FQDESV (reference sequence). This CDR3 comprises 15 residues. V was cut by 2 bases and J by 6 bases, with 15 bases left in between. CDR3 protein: CASSLTGTRHDTQYF. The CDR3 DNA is TGTGCCAGCAGCTTAACAGGGACAAGGCATGATACGCAGTATTTT. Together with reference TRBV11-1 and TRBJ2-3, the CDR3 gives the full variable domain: EAEVAQSPRYKITEKSQAVAFWCDPISGHATLYWYRQILGQGPELLVQFQDESVVDDSQLPKDRFSAERLKGVDSTLKIQPAELGDSAMYLCASSLTGTRHDTQYFGPGTRLTVL.

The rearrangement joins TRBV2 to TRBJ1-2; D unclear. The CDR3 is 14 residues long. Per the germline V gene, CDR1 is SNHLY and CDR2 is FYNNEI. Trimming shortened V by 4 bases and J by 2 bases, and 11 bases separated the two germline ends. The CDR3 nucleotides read TGTGCCAGCAGTGCGTCAGTAAAGAACTATGGCTACACCTTC. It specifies CASSASVKNYGYTF.

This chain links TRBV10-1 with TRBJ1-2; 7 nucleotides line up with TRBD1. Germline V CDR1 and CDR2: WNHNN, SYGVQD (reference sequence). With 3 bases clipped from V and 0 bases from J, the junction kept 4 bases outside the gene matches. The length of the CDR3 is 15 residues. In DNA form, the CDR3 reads TGCGCCAGCAGTGACAACAGGGGACCTAACTATGGCTACACCTTC. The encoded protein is CASSDNRGPNYGYTF.

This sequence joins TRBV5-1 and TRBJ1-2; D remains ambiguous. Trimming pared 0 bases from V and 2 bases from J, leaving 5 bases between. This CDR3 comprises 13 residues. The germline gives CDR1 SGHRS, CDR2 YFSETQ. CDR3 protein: CASSLDGNYGYTF. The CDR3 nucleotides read TGCGCCAGCAGCTTGGACGGGAACTATGGCTACACCTTC.

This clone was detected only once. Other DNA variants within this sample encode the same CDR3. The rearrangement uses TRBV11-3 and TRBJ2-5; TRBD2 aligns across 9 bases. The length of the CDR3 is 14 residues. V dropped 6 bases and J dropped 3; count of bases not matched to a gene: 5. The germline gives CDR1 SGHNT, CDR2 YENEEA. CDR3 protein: CASSAASGEETQYF. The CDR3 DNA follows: TGTGCCAGCAGTGCCGCTAGCGGGGAAGAGACCCAGTACTTC.

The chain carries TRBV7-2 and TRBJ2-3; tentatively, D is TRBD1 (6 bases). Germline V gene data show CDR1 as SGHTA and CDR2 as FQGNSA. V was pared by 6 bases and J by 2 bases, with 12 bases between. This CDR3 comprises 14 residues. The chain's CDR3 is CASRQRGTTDTQYF. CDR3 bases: TGTGCCAGCAGACAAAGGGGGACCACAGATACGCAGTATTTT.